This is a list of T cell receptor beta chains from one sample in a study of CD4 and CD8 cells across lung adenocarcinoma regions. TCRdb recomputed calls from the PCR reads with MiXCR, one row per CDR3 protein. The sample yields 25,000 to 30,000 distinct CDR3 sequences, around 53% seen once. The sample consisted of CD8+ T cells from the center of a lung tumor. Source of these receptors: a male donor with lung adenocarcinoma. The CD4 and CD8 labels of this study may be unreliable. CDR3s include the opening cysteine and the closing phenylalanine or tryptophan. D genes are given only for firm matches. Only some rows state a clone size, as once, few, many or a class for expanded clones.

>.|TRBJ2-4|TRBV6-1|once
TGTGCCCGCGGCGCGGGGCCGGGTGCCAAAAACACGCAGTACTTC
CARGAGPGAKNTQYF
>.|TRBJ2-1|TRBV6-1|.
TGTGCCAGCAGTAAAGCGACCAGCGATGAGCAGTTCTTC
CASSKATSDEQFF
>.|TRBJ2-3|TRBV10-1|.
TGCGCCAGCAGTCCTCTTGGGGGCACAGATGCGCAGTTTTTT
CASSPLGGTDAQFF
>.|TRBJ2-3|TRBV6-1|.
TGTGCGAGCAGACGGACTGTGGGGACCGAGACGCAGTTTTTT
CASRRTVGTETQFF
>.|TRBJ2-7|TRBV6-1|.
TGTGCCAGCAGTGAAGCCGGGACGGGGGTCAGGAATACGCAGTACTTC
CASSEAGTGVRNTQYF
>.|TRBJ2-3|TRBV6-1|.
TGTGCGGGCAGATGGGGCGGTGTGGGAGAGACGCAGTATTTC
CAGRWGGVGETQYF
>.|TRBJ2-3|TRBV5-3|.
TGTGCCAGCAGCGTCACGGGGCTGGGAGCCAAAAACACTCAGTATTTT
CASSVTGLGAKNTQYF
>TRBD1|TRBJ1-6|TRBV3-1|few
TGTGCCAGCAGCTCGACAGGGAAGAATTCACCCCTCCACTTT
CASSSTGKNSPLHF
>TRBD1|TRBJ2-1|TRBV10-1|.
TGCGCCAGCAGTGAGTCGAACCCCGGGACAGTCAATGAGCAGTTCTTC
CASSESNPGTVNEQFF
>.|TRBJ2-5|TRBV7-9|many
TGTGCCAGCGAGGGGGGGGCCGGGGAGACCCAGTACTTC
CASEGGAGETQYF
>.|TRBJ2-4|TRBV27|.
TGTGCCGCGAGGCTCGGGGGTCGCGACGAAAACATCCAGTACTTC
CAARLGGRDENIQYF
>.|TRBJ2-5|TRBV10-2|few
TGCGCCAGCAGTGAGAGGATTGAGACCCAGTACTTC
CASSERIETQYF
>.|TRBJ2-5|TRBV27|.
TGTTCCAGGGGTCTCGGGGGAGGGGGTACAGATACGCAGTACTTC
CSRGLGGGGTDTQYF
>.|TRBJ2-3|TRBV5-1|.
TGCGCCAGCAGCCTCATGGGGCTGGGGGCCGAAAACACGCAGTATTTC
CASSLMGLGAENTQYF
>.|TRBJ2-4|TRBV10-2|once
TGCGCCAGCAGTCGGGCGCGCGGAGCCAAAGATACTCAGTACTTT
CASSRARGAKDTQYF
>TRBD2|TRBJ2-1|TRBV6-1|many
TGTGCCAGCAGTGATCAACTAGCGGGAGATGAGCAGTTCTTC
CASSDQLAGDEQFF
>.|TRBJ2-4|TRBV27|.
TGTGCCAGCAGGGCCCTGTGGGCCAAAGACACTCAGTACTTC
CASRALWAKDTQYF
>TRBD1|TRBJ2-2|TRBV7-7|.
TGTGCTAGCAGCGGCGAGGGACAGGGGGTTACCGGGGAGCTGTTTTTT
CASSGEGQGVTGELFF
>.|TRBJ1-2|TRBV28|few
TGTGCCAGCAGTTTAAGCACAAACTATGGCTACACCTTC
CASSLSTNYGYTF
>.|TRBJ1-3|TRBV27|.
TGTGCCAGCAGTTTATCACCTGGAAACACCATATATTTT
CASSLSPGNTIYF
>.|TRBJ2-1|TRBV25-1|many
TGTGCCAGCACTCGTACCCCCTACAATGAGCAGTTCTTC
CASTRTPYNEQFF
>.|TRBJ2-4|TRBV10-1|.
TGCGCCAGCACAACGGACAGCCGAAGCCGTGCCAAAAACATCCAGTACTTC
CASTTDSRSRAKNIQYF
>.|TRBJ2-7|TRBV28|many
TGTGCCAGCAGTTTATCGGTCTCCTTCGGGGACGAGCAGTACTTC
CASSLSVSFGDEQYF
>.|TRBJ1-2|TRBV3-1|.
TGTGCCAGCAGCCAGAGTGGTGGCGGCTATGGCTACACCTTC
CASSQSGGGYGYTF
>TRBD2|TRBJ2-1|TRBV3-1|few
TGTGCCAGCAGCCAAGTAGTCGGACTAGCGGGAGGCAATGAGCAGTTCTTC
CASSQVVGLAGGNEQFF